These 30 T cell receptor beta chains were sequenced from one sample in a study of T cell repertoires in cytomegalovirus infection. MiXCR, applied by TCRdb to the reads, yields one record per CDR3 protein. The sample lists about 400,000 distinct CDR3 sequences; around a sixth were seen once. Sequencing was carried out using PBMCs. The receptors derive from a human donor in good health (CMV status not recorded). Some clones in this sample may be carry-over from other donors' samples.

This clonotype came up once. V gene TRBV12-3 or TRBV12-4 combines with J gene TRBJ1-2; a possible D gene is TRBD1 (5 bases). Deletions cut 5 bases from V and 3 bases from J, with 16 bases between. The CDR3 runs 15 residues. DNA for the CDR3: TGTGCCAGCAGTCCACCATCCGGGGGTTACTATGGCTACACCTTC. This codes for CASSPPSGGYYGYTF.

This clonotype was counted ten times or more. The chain uses TRBV12-3 or TRBV12-4 and TRBJ2-5; the match to TRBD1 covers 8 bases. The junction had 12 bases not matched to a gene; V was cut back by 8 bases and J by 4 bases. The CDR3 loop spans 15 amino acids. The chain's CDR3 is CASRPIGTGRETQYF. The CDR3 nucleotides read TGTGCCAGCCGGCCGATCGGGACAGGTCGAGAGACCCAGTACTTC.

The table lists this clonotype with a few counts. This sequence joins TRBV27 and TRBJ1-1; possible D gene TRBD1, 5 bases. Germline values: CDR1 MNHEY, CDR2 SMNVEV (reference sequence). V was trimmed by 5 bases and J by 7 bases, leaving 17 bases between them. The CDR3 contains 14 residues. The CDR3 is CASSPTQTGFEAFF. CDR3 DNA sequence: TGTGCCAGCAGTCCCACCCAAACAGGATTTGAAGCTTTCTTT.

Many counts were recorded for this clonotype. This chain joins TRBV7-9 and TRBJ1-2; no clear D gene. V was shortened by 6 bases and J by 6 bases, with 17 bases between the two germline ends. Germline values: CDR1 SEHNR, CDR2 FQNEAQ (reference sequence). The CDR3 has 14 residues. This CDR3 is CASSHALARNGYTF. The CDR3 DNA sequence: TGTGCCAGCAGTCATGCTCTGGCCAGAAATGGCTACACCTTC.

For the CDR3, the DNA is TGTGCCAGCTGGCGGGACCGAGGGGCCTACTACGAGCAGTACTTC. It yields the protein CASWRDRGAYYEQYF. The gene calls are TRBV6-1 and TRBJ2-7; maybe TRBD2 (6 bases). The length of the CDR3 is 15 residues. Germline V CDR1 and CDR2: MNHNS, SASEGT. Trimming left V 8 bases short and J 3 bases short, with 20 bases between.

In this sample, this clonotype turned up many times. CDR3 sequence reads: CASSLVSGETQYF. CDR3 DNA sequence: TGTGCCAGCAGCTTAGTGTCCGGCGAGACCCAGTACTTC. The chain recombines TRBV7-2 with TRBJ2-5, with no clear D. From germline, CDR1 is SGHTA and CDR2 FQGNSA. Trimming removed 1 base at V and 5 bases at J, with 8 bases between. This CDR3 is 13 amino acids long.

This clonotype was recorded at least ten times. The chain combines TRBV29-1 with TRBJ2-5; D might be TRBD1 or TRBD2, each matching 6 bases. The V gene's germline CDR1 is SQVTM and CDR2 ANQGSEA. Trimming took off 2 bases at V and 5 bases at J, with 9 bases between the two ends. This CDR3 contains 12 residues. The CDR3 loop is CSVEPGAETQYF. CDR3 nucleotides: TGCAGCGTTGAACCGGGGGCGGAGACCCAGTACTTC.

J is TRBJ2-2 and V is TRBV11-3, with D unclear. The germline CDR1 and CDR2 sequences are SGHNT and YENEEA. This CDR3 has 13 amino acids. Trimming stripped 2 bases from V and 5 bases from J, with 6 bases between. In DNA, the CDR3 is TGTGCCAGCAGCTTATCTCAGACCGGGGAGCTGTTTTTT. It specifies CASSLSQTGELFF.

CDR3 region: CATSETAPPVSGELFF. CDR3 bases: TGTGCCACCAGTGAGACCGCCCCCCCGGTTAGCGGGGAGCTGTTTTTT. The chain links TRBV24-1 to TRBJ2-2; no definite D call. The V gene's germline CDR1 is KGHDR and CDR2 SFDVKD. The CDR3 loop spans 16 amino acids. Trimming took off 4 bases at V and 7 bases at J, with 18 bases between the two ends.

This chain links TRBV7-6 with TRBJ2-1; D is perhaps TRBD2 (5 bases). Trimming pared 1 base from V and 8 bases from J, leaving 12 bases between. From germline, CDR1 is SGHVS and CDR2 FNYEAQ. The length of the CDR3 is 14 residues. The CDR3 nucleotides are TGTGCCAGCAGCTTAGGGGTGTCCGGGGATGAGCAGTTCTTC. Translated, it gives CASSLGVSGDEQFF.

Comments on this clonotype: At one end the junction does not follow the germline gene, possibly because of a read error. The rearrangement links TRBV9 to TRBJ2-3; 12 bases align to TRBD2. CDR1 is SGDLS and CDR2 is YYNGEE in the germline V gene. The CDR3 totals 15 residues. CDR3 sequence: CASSGLAGTADTQYF. Here the CDR3 DNA reads TGTGCTAGCAGTGGACTAGCGGGAACGGCAGATACGCAGTATTTT.

CDR3 in amino acids: CASSYSGTGAYNEQFF. CDR3 DNA sequence: TGTGCCAGCAGTTACTCCGGGACAGGGGCCTACAATGAGCAGTTCTTC. V gene TRBV6-2 or TRBV6-3 combines with J gene TRBJ2-1, with 10 bases lining up with TRBD1. Germline V gives CDR1 MNHEY, CDR2 SVGEGT. V lost 0 bases, J lost 2 bases, and 1 base stayed unmatched. The CDR3 runs 16 residues.

Many counts were recorded for this clonotype. This sequence joins TRBV7-2 and TRBJ2-1, with 7 bases that match TRBD1. The junction had 6 bases not matched to a gene; V was cut back by 5 bases and J by 8 bases. The CDR3 loop spans 13 amino acids. Germline values: CDR1 SGHTA, CDR2 FQGNSA. The CDR3 spells CASSPTGAHEQFF. CDR3 bases: TGTGCCAGCAGCCCCACAGGGGCCCATGAGCAGTTCTTC.

The genes are TRBV7-9 and TRBJ2-1, with 10 nucleotides matching TRBD1. V was clipped by 1 base and J by 7 bases; unmatched bases: 1. The CDR3 is 14 residues long. The V gene's germline CDR1 is SEHNR and CDR2 FQNEAQ (reference sequence). The CDR3 spells CASSLEDRGNEQFF. The CDR3 bases are TGTGCCAGCAGCTTAGAGGACAGGGGGAATGAGCAGTTCTTC.

This clonotype was observed a handful of times. The chain employs TRBV5-1 and TRBJ2-1; TRBD2 matches 9 bases. The CDR3 runs to 14 residues. The germline CDR1 and CDR2 sequences are SGHRS and YFSETQ. Trimming removed 0 bases from V and 10 bases from J; junction bases left unmatched: 5. The CDR3 DNA reads TGCGCCAGCAGCTTGGCTAGCGGGACAGACGAGCAGTTCTTC. Translating it yields CASSLASGTDEQFF. The full variable domain, with the rest looked up from reference TRBV5-1 and TRBJ2-1, is KAGVTQTPRYLIKTRGQQVTLSCSPISGHRSVSWYQQTPGQGLQFLFEYFSETQRNKGNFPGRFSGRQFSNSRSEMNVSTLELGDSALYLCASSLASGTDEQFFGPGTRLTVL.

The chain joins TRBV4-2 to TRBJ1-1; D is unclear. V was trimmed by 5 bases and J by 3 bases, leaving 13 bases between them. Germline values: CDR1 LGHNA, CDR2 YNFKEQ. The CDR3 length is 14 residues. The CDR3 sequence: CASSKLTRDTEAFF. In nucleotides, the CDR3 is TGTGCCAGCAGCAAACTAACCCGGGACACTGAAGCTTTCTTT.

This clonotype was seen a handful of times. This chain uses TRBV19 with TRBJ2-1; a weak D match, TRBD2 (5 bases). V was cut by 4 bases and J by 7 bases, with 8 bases left in between. There are 12 residues in the CDR3. Germline-derived CDR1 and CDR2 are LNHDA and SQIVND (reference sequence). CDR3 sequence: CASSSGGNEQFF. CDR3 DNA sequence: TGTGCCAGTAGTAGTGGCGGGAATGAGCAGTTCTTC.

DNA of the CDR3: TGCGCCAGCAGAGAGACAGGGAGGGTCTACGAGCAGTACTTC. Amino acids: CASRETGRVYEQYF. The chain joins TRBV10-1 to TRBJ2-7; D may correspond to TRBD1 or TRBD2 (7 bases each). This CDR3 is built from 14 residues. Trimming pared 6 bases from V and 3 bases from J, leaving 15 bases between. Germline CDR1 is WNHNN and CDR2 is SYGVQD (reference sequence).

This clonotype was detected a few times. The rearrangement joins TRBV7-9 to TRBJ1-5; TRBD1 aligns across 10 bases. The CDR3 contains 18 residues. The trim removed 1 base at V and 0 bases at J, leaving 6 bases unmatched. Germline loops: CDR1 SEHNR, CDR2 FQNEAQ (reference sequence). This CDR3 reads CASSLGQGAPGSNQPQHF. In DNA form, the CDR3 reads TGTGCCAGCAGCTTAGGACAGGGGGCGCCCGGTAGCAATCAGCCCCAGCATTTT.

There are many counts of this clonotype. The V gene is TRBV7-2, the J gene TRBJ1-5; TRBD1 agrees at 7 bases. The CDR3 has 18 residues. V lost 1 base, J lost 1 base, and 10 bases stayed unmatched. Germline V gene lookup returns CDR1 SGHTA and CDR2 FQGNSA. CDR3 bases: TGTGCCAGCAGCTTAGGGTTAAGGGGGCGCGTGAGCAATCAGCCCCAGCATTTT. Amino acids: CASSLGLRGRVSNQPQHF.

This clonotype was counted at least ten times. The chain joins TRBV12-3 or TRBV12-4 to TRBJ1-1; D not resolved. Trimming pared 3 bases from V and 1 base from J, leaving 9 bases between. The CDR3 length is 14 residues. The CDR3 nucleotides read TGTGCCAGCAGTTTTCCACAGACGAACACTGAAGCTTTCTTT. Translating it yields CASSFPQTNTEAFF.

V usage is TRBV4-1 and J usage is TRBJ2-3, with D hard to call. The germline gives CDR1 MGHRA, CDR2 YSYEKL. This CDR3 comprises 13 residues. Deletions cut 5 bases from V and 4 bases from J, with 10 bases between. In DNA form, the CDR3 reads TGCGCCAGCAGCTTCTCTAGGCCAGATACGCAGTATTTT. It yields the protein CASSFSRPDTQYF.

This clonotype showed up just a few times. The chain links TRBV19 to TRBJ2-1, with D perhaps matching TRBD2 (5 bases). Per the germline V gene, CDR1 is LNHDA and CDR2 is SQIVND (reference sequence). Between the trimmed V and J ends, which lost 3 bases and 0 bases, there was a span of 12 bases. The CDR3 consists of 16 residues. The CDR3 DNA sequence: TGTGCCAGTAGTATGGGCGGGTCTCGCTCCTACAATGAGCAGTTCTTC. Its translation is CASSMGGSRSYNEQFF.

This rearrangement joins TRBV7-2 to TRBJ2-7, with a weak D call TRBD2 (6 bases). Germline CDR1 reads SGHTA; CDR2 reads FQGNSA. This CDR3 is built from 16 residues. Trimming removed 4 bases from V and 7 bases from J, with 23 bases in between. The CDR3 DNA reads TGTGCCAGCAGCTCTAACAGTCTGTCACTAGCTGGTGAGCAGTACTTC. Protein: CASSSNSLSLAGEQYF.

With respect to this clonotype: A much larger clone differs by one base, so this may be a read error. The J gene is TRBJ2-5, the V gene TRBV7-2, with 7 bases that match TRBD1. CDR1 SGHTA and CDR2 FQGNSA come from the germline V gene. CDR3 size: 15 residues. V lost 8 bases and J lost 2; bases outside the gene matches: 11. CDR3 region: CASGPNLGQQETQYF. CDR3 in DNA: TGTGCCAGCGGCCCGAATCTGGGACAGCAAGAGACCCAGTACTTC.

The rearrangement joins TRBV4-1 to TRBJ2-2, with TRBD2 matching 9 bases. Germline CDR1 is MGHRA and CDR2 is YSYEKL. This CDR3 has 16 amino acids. V gave up 3 bases and J gave up 6 bases; unmatched junction bases: 8. The CDR3 protein is CASSQGGRAPAGELFF. Here the CDR3 DNA reads TGCGCCAGCAGCCAGGGCGGGAGGGCCCCCGCCGGGGAGCTGTTTTTT.

The chain uses TRBV6-6 and TRBJ2-7, with D perhaps being TRBD1 or TRBD2 (5 bases each). The germline V gene has CDR1 MNHNY and CDR2 SVGAGI (reference sequence). V lost 2 bases and J 9 bases, leaving 20 bases between the germline ends. CDR3 length: 15 amino acids. CDR3 sequence: CASSYPEAGTLGQYF. The CDR3 coding sequence is TGTGCCAGCAGTTACCCAGAAGCCGGGACCTTGGGGCAGTACTTC.

The V gene is TRBV4-1, the J gene TRBJ1-5, with 10 bases aligning to TRBD1. V was clipped by 4 bases and J by 4 bases; unmatched bases: 16. In germline, CDR1 is MGHRA, CDR2 YSYEKL. This CDR3 is built from 19 residues. The CDR3 DNA reads TGCGCCAGCAGCCTCCGCGTGTTTGCCCCGGGACAGGGGAATCAGCCCCAGCATTTT. Translation gives CASSLRVFAPGQGNQPQHF.

This clonotype was observed a few times. The chain recombines TRBV7-9 with TRBJ2-1, with D unresolved. Per the germline V gene, CDR1 is SEHNR and CDR2 is FQNEAQ (reference sequence). The CDR3 is 16 residues long. V lost 5 bases, J lost 3 bases, and 17 bases lay in between. The DNA of the CDR3 is TGTGCCAGCAGCCTACGCGCCCAGGTGGGCTACAATGAGCAGTTCTTC. It translates to CASSLRAQVGYNEQFF.

The V gene is TRBV27, the J gene TRBJ2-1; tentative D call: TRBD1 (6 bases). V was shortened by 6 bases and J by 0 bases, with 15 bases between the two germline ends. CDR3 length: 16 residues. Germline CDR1 is MNHEY and CDR2 is SMNVEV (reference sequence). The CDR3 bases are TGTGCCAGCAGCCATTCAGGGGAAAGCTCCTACAATGAGCAGTTCTTC. Protein: CASSHSGESSYNEQFF.